This T cell receptor (beta chain) was observed in a study of blood T cell repertoires in COVID-19. This table comes from immunoSEQ multiplex PCR, and its TCRdb copy is limited to in-frame clones, with some not included. The sample gives over 200,000 clones, 85% of which show up once; around a sixth is in the top ten. This clone has only a few counts. CDR3 length equals 14 residues. V was trimmed by 2 bases and J by 2 bases, leaving 7 bases between them. Germline CDR1 SGHTA, CDR2 FQGNSA. Clinical history as reported by participants underpinned cohort assignment. The genes are TRBV7-2 and TRBJ1-5; D not resolved. The specimen was PBMCs or T cells enriched from blood (not recorded which). The receptor was derived from a man aged 40-49 years who had recovered from COVID-19. CDR3 bases: TGTGCCAGCAGCTTACATTTTGGCAATCAGCCCCAGCATTTT. As protein: CASSLHFGNQPQHF.